A single sample gave rise to the 9 T cell receptor beta chains below, sequenced in a study of blood T cell repertoires in COVID-19. The assay was immunoSEQ multiplex PCR, and TCRdb's table has in-frame clones only and misses some. This sample has over 110,000 clones, with under 90% found just once. Sequenced input: peripheral blood. All receptors derive from a human donor in a cohort sampled during active COVID-19.

The chain couples TRBV28 to TRBJ2-6, with a weak D call TRBD1 (5 bases). From germline, CDR1 is MDHEN and CDR2 SYDVKM. CDR3 length: 13 residues. Trimming took 10 bases from V and 0 from J, leaving 7 bases between them. The CDR3 protein is CATDSSGANVLTF. CDR3 bases: TGTGCCACCGACAGCTCTGGGGCCAACGTCCTGACTTTC.

This sequence joins TRBV14 and TRBJ1-1; D gene ambiguous. V was shortened by 0 bases and J by 9 bases, with 14 bases between the two germline ends. The CDR3 sequence is 14 residues long. The V gene's germline CDR1 is SGHDN and CDR2 FVKESK. The CDR3 DNA follows: TGTGCCAGCAGCCAAGACTGGCGGGGAATTAAAGCTTTCTTT. Protein product: CASSQDWRGIKAFF.

The CDR3 bases are TGCGCCAGCAGCAATCGGGACAGGCCCGCGAACACCGGGGAGCTGTTTTTT. Translation: CASSNRDRPANTGELFF. The rearrangement uses TRBV5-1 and TRBJ2-2; 8 bases align to TRBD1. Germline V gene sequence: CDR1 SGHRS, CDR2 YFSETQ. The CDR3 consists of 17 residues. V lost 4 bases to trimming and J lost 0 bases; unmatched junction nucleotides: 8. Full variable domain (missing parts from reference TRBV5-1 and TRBJ2-2): KAGVTQTPRYLIKTRGQQVTLSCSPISGHRSVSWYQQTPGQGLQFLFEYFSETQRNKGNFPGRFSGRQFSNSRSEMNVSTLELGDSALYLCASSNRDRPANTGELFFGEGSRLTVL.

This clone was found a few times. This sequence joins TRBV7-2 and TRBJ2-7, with D perhaps TRBD2 (6 bases). V lost 4 bases to trimming and J lost 4 bases, with 20 bases between them. Looked up from germline, CDR1 is SGHTA and CDR2 is FQGNSA. This CDR3 has 16 residues. Written as DNA, the CDR3 is TGTGCCAGCAGCTCGCTAGGAGGAGGGAATGGGTACGAGCAGTACTTC. Protein product: CASSSLGGGNGYEQYF.

The chain employs TRBV4-3 and TRBJ1-3; 7 positions match TRBD1. Germline V lookup: CDR1 LGHNA, CDR2 YSLEER. V dropped 4 bases and J dropped 0; count of bases not matched to a gene: 15. There are 19 residues in the CDR3. The CDR3 loop is CASSRGTAKETSSGNTIYF. As DNA, the CDR3 is TGCGCCAGCAGCCGCGGGACAGCCAAAGAGACAAGCTCTGGAAACACCATATATTTT.

The CDR3 region has the DNA TGTGCCAGCAGCTACCGACAGGGGAATGAGCAGTTCTTC. The encoded protein is CASSYRQGNEQFF. The chain combines TRBV7-2 with TRBJ2-1, with 8 bases lining up with TRBD1. CDR1 is SGHTA, CDR2 FQGNSA, per germline. This CDR3 contains 13 residues. The J segment lost 7 bases and the V segment lost 4 bases, leaving 3 bases of the junction unmatched.

This clone was recorded a few times. The chain carries TRBV28 and TRBJ2-2; TRBD1 might be the D (5 bases). The V and J ends lost 6 bases and 0 bases respectively, with 5 bases between them. Germline V gives CDR1 MDHEN, CDR2 SYDVKM. The CDR3 runs to 13 residues. CDR3 in amino acids: CASRDTNTGELFF. The DNA for the CDR3 is TGTGCCAGCAGGGACACGAACACCGGGGAGCTGTTTTTT. The whole variable domain, remainder taken from reference TRBV28 and TRBJ2-2, is DVKVTQSSRYLVKRTGEKVFLECVQDMDHENMFWYRQDPGLGLRLIYFSYDVKMKEKGDIPEGYSVSREKKERFSLILESASTNQTSMYLCASRDTNTGELFFGEGSRLTVL.

V and J are TRBV9 and TRBJ1-4; tentative D call: TRBD1 (5 bases). Deletions cut 4 bases from V and 8 bases from J, with 18 bases between. The germline gives CDR1 SGDLS, CDR2 YYNGEE. The CDR3 is made up of 15 amino acids. The CDR3, as DNA: TGTGCCAGCAGCCCCCTGGGGGGGTGGTCGGAAAAACTGTTTTTT. Protein: CASSPLGGWSEKLFF.

This clone has more than one count but fewer than ten. The rearrangement links TRBV27 to TRBJ2-6; tentative D call: TRBD2 (5 bases). From germline, CDR1 is MNHEY and CDR2 SMNVEV (reference sequence). V lost 5 bases and J 2 bases, leaving 13 bases between the germline ends. The CDR3 length is 16 residues. This chain's CDR3 is CASSPYLATGANVLTF. CDR3 DNA sequence: TGTGCCAGCAGTCCATACTTAGCGACTGGGGCCAACGTCCTGACTTTC.